This TCR beta chain was recovered during a study of OX40 agonist ivuxolimab in advanced cancers. Study at large: At roughly 83% male, the cohort had a mean age of 60 years, ranging from 23 to 79.

General study findings and limits: Among expanded peripheral T cells, antigen specificity went undetermined.

CDR3 length: 19 amino acids. Germline-derived CDR1 and CDR2 are SGDLS and YYNGEE. The V segment lost 3 bases and the J segment 7 bases; nucleotides outside the gene matches: 19. Sequenced by immunoSEQ multiplex PCR; TCRdb stores in-frame clones only, minus some. The top ten clones hold around 0.76% of a sample with 71,000 or so clones, around 86% of them seen once. A remark on this clone: The antigen remains undetermined.

The sample consisted of CD4+ or CD8+ T cells sorted from blood, taken in a trial of the OX40 agonist ivuxolimab. The chain is built from TRBV9 and TRBJ1-6; 7 bases fit TRBD1. This sequence originates from an adult with an advanced solid tumor such as melanoma, head and neck, liver or kidney cancer. Here the CDR3 reads CASSARGPGGILGNSPLHF. The CDR3 nucleotides read TGTGCCAGCAGCGCGCGAGGACCAGGGGGTATATTGGGCAATTCACCCCTCCACTTT.